These 22 T cell receptor beta chains were sequenced from one sample in a study of cytomegalovirus exposure and HLA in healthy donors. The study ran its PCR with 60 Vbeta and 13 Jbeta primers. TCRdb's table, derived via immunoSEQ multiplex PCR, lists solely in-frame clones and lacks some. The repertoire holds roughly 150,000 clones, with 81% as singletons. Specimen: PBMCs. The receptors stem from a man aged 45-60 years in good health and CMV-seropositive.

The chain has TRBV7-8 and TRBJ2-7, with 11 bases matching TRBD2. J gave up 3 bases and V 5 bases, and 9 bases lay outside the gene matches. The germline V gene has CDR1 SGHVS and CDR2 FQNEAQ. This CDR3 has 16 residues. The CDR3 spells CASSPESLAGGYEQYF. DNA for the CDR3: TGTGCCAGCAGCCCCGAGAGTCTAGCGGGAGGCTACGAGCAGTACTTC.

The chain combines TRBV2 with TRBJ1-6, with unresolved D. CDR3 size: 15 residues. Germline loops: CDR1 SNHLY, CDR2 FYNNEI. V lost 6 bases, J lost 3 bases, and 12 bases lay in between. The CDR3 DNA is TGTGCCAGCAGCCCCAAAACGGGCTATAATTCACCCCTCCACTTT. Translating gives CASSPKTGYNSPLHF.

This clone showed up just once. The chain has TRBV5-6 and TRBJ2-5; 7 bases align to TRBD2. This CDR3 has 14 residues. CDR1 and CDR2 (germline): SGHDT, YYEEEE. The V and J ends lost 0 bases and 5 bases, in that order; junction bases with no gene match: 4. DNA of the CDR3: TGTGCCAGCAGCTTGGTGTCTAGCGGTGAGACCCAGTACTTC. This sequence encodes CASSLVSSGETQYF.

This clone was seen a handful of times. The chain recombines TRBV27 with TRBJ2-3; TRBD2 matches at 9 bases. The germline V gene encodes CDR1 MNHEY and CDR2 SMNVEV (reference sequence). With 8 bases clipped from V and 1 base from J, the junction kept 1 base outside the gene matches. This CDR3 has 13 amino acids. The CDR3 nucleotides read TGTGCCAGCTGGACTAGCGGCACAGATACGCAGTATTTT. Its translation: CASWTSGTDTQYF.

This clone was recorded a few times. Other DNA sequences from this sample encode an identical CDR3 as well. DNA for the CDR3: TGTGCCAGCAGTGAAGTTGGAGGGAACTATGGCTACACCTTC. Translated, it gives CASSEVGGNYGYTF. This chain connects TRBV6-1 to TRBJ1-2; no clear D gene. Deletions cut 1 base from V and 2 bases from J, with 8 bases between. This CDR3 has 14 amino acids. Germline V gene lookup returns CDR1 MNHNS and CDR2 SASEGT.

V is TRBV5-5 and J is TRBJ2-7; a weak D match, TRBD1 (6 bases). The V end lost 4 bases, the J end lost 2 bases, and 13 bases lay between the germline ends. The CDR3 covers 14 residues. The germline gives CDR1 SGHKS, CDR2 YYEKEE (reference sequence). The CDR3 coding sequence is TGTGCCAGCAGCCTTCGACAGGCCCCCTACGAGCAGTACTTC. It yields the protein CASSLRQAPYEQYF.

V and J are TRBV4-3 and TRBJ2-1; weak D call: TRBD1 (6 bases). Deletions cut 8 bases from V and 0 bases from J, with 14 bases between. CDR3 length: 15 residues. From germline, CDR1 is LGHNA and CDR2 YSLEER. CDR3 loop: CASSRQGSSYNEQFF. The CDR3 DNA reads as TGCGCCAGCTCGCGGCAGGGGTCCTCCTACAATGAGCAGTTCTTC.

The chain joins TRBV4-1 to TRBJ2-1; D not resolved. CDR1 and CDR2 (germline): MGHRA, YSYEKL. Trimming removed 0 bases from V and 1 base from J, with 10 bases in between. CDR3 length: 16 amino acids. CDR3 nucleotides: TGCGCCAGCAGCCAAGAATCAGCGCGATCCTACAATGAGCAGTTCTTC. This sequence encodes CASSQESARSYNEQFF.

Only one count was recorded for this clone. This sequence joins TRBV5-1 and TRBJ1-1; no firm D call. Germline values: CDR1 SGHRS, CDR2 YFSETQ. V was clipped by 2 bases and J by 4 bases, with 9 bases between them. CDR3 length equals 13 residues. The CDR3 DNA is TGCGCCAGCAGCTTAGGCAGGATCACTGAAGCTTTCTTT. Protein sequence: CASSLGRITEAFF.

This clone showed up just a few times. J is TRBJ1-2 and V is TRBV30; TRBD1 might be the D (5 bases). Germline V gene lookup returns CDR1 GTSNPN and CDR2 SVGIG (reference sequence). The length of the CDR3 is 12 residues. Trimming took off 4 bases at V and 4 bases at J, with 10 bases between the two ends. The CDR3 sequence: CAWIAGGYGYTF. The CDR3 DNA reads TGTGCCTGGATAGCCGGGGGCTATGGCTACACCTTC. The full variable domain, completed using reference TRBV30 and TRBJ1-2, is SQTIHQWPATLVQPVGSPLSLECTVEGTSNPNLYWYRQAAGRGLQLLFYSVGIGQISSEVPQNLSASRPQDRQFILSSKKLLLSDSGFYLCAWIAGGYGYTFGSGTRLTVV.

The rearrangement joins TRBV6-5 to TRBJ1-2; D is ambiguous. The CDR3 length is 14 residues. Deletions cut 5 bases from V and 1 base from J, with 11 bases between. CDR1 and CDR2 from the germline V gene are MNHEY and SVGAGI. This chain's CDR3 is CASSPEPDNYGYTF. CDR3 DNA: TGTGCCAGCAGTCCCGAGCCCGATAACTATGGCTACACCTTC.

In its sample, this clone was seen once. The chain's CDR3 is CASSPPGRGASTDTQYF. DNA of the CDR3: TGTGCCAGCAGTCCCCCGGGGCGCGGGGCTAGCACAGATACGCAGTATTTT. This chain joins TRBV28 and TRBJ2-3; D is perhaps TRBD2 (6 bases). Trimming left V 5 bases short and J 0 bases short, with 18 bases between. Germline CDR1 MDHEN, CDR2 SYDVKM. The CDR3 has 17 residues. The full variable domain, completed using reference TRBV28 and TRBJ2-3, is DVKVTQSSRYLVKRTGEKVFLECVQDMDHENMFWYRQDPGLGLRLIYFSYDVKMKEKGDIPEGYSVSREKKERFSLILESASTNQTSMYLCASSPPGRGASTDTQYFGPGTRLTVL.

The chain recombines TRBV7-2 with TRBJ2-3, with TRBD1 as a possible D gene (6 bases). This CDR3 is built from 14 residues. Germline V lookup: CDR1 SGHTA, CDR2 FQGNSA. Trimming shortened V by 7 bases and J by 3 bases, and 14 bases separated the two germline ends. CDR3 sequence: CASNRDTATDTQYF. CDR3 coding DNA: TGTGCCAGCAACCGGGACACAGCTACAGATACGCAGTATTTT.

V is TRBV19 and J is TRBJ2-7; 7 positions match TRBD2. The CDR3 is 16 amino acids. CDR1 and CDR2 (germline): LNHDA, SQIVND (reference sequence). Trimming at V came to 4 bases and at J to 0 bases, leaving 9 bases not matched to a gene. The CDR3 here is CASSNLRGTTSYEQYF. The CDR3 DNA reads TGTGCCAGTAGTAACCTCCGGGGGACTACCTCCTACGAGCAGTACTTC.

The CDR3 spells CASTIQGGTSAEAFF. The CDR3 DNA is TGTGCCAGCACCATACAGGGGGGGACTAGCGCTGAAGCTTTCTTT. The chain has TRBV2 and TRBJ1-1; 8 bases agree with TRBD1. V gave up 7 bases and J gave up 6 bases; unmatched junction bases: 13. Germline V CDR1 and CDR2: SNHLY, FYNNEI. The CDR3 extends over 15 amino acids.

The rearrangement links TRBV28 to TRBJ1-1; 8 nucleotides match TRBD1. CDR3 size: 15 residues. The germline CDR1 and CDR2 sequences are MDHEN and SYDVKM. The junction had 9 bases not matched to a gene; V was cut back by 2 bases and J by 7 bases. The CDR3 region is CASSLGDRIFGEAFF. In nucleotides, the CDR3 is TGTGCCAGCAGTTTAGGGGACAGGATATTCGGTGAAGCTTTCTTT. Full variable domain (outside the CDR3, taken from reference TRBV28 and TRBJ1-1): DVKVTQSSRYLVKRTGEKVFLECVQDMDHENMFWYRQDPGLGLRLIYFSYDVKMKEKGDIPEGYSVSREKKERFSLILESASTNQTSMYLCASSLGDRIFGEAFFGQGTRLTVV.

This rearrangement joins TRBV19 to TRBJ1-2, with D possibly matching TRBD1 (6 bases). Germline CDR1 reads LNHDA; CDR2 reads SQIVND (reference sequence). CDR3 length equals 14 residues. The V end was cut by 0 bases, the J end by 5 bases, with 10 bases between. The CDR3 loop is CASSIDGRGYGYTF. Here the CDR3 DNA reads TGTGCCAGTAGTATAGATGGCAGGGGATATGGCTACACCTTC.

This rearrangement joins TRBV7-2 to TRBJ1-1; TRBD1 aligns across 8 bases. The trim removed 0 bases at V and 4 bases at J, leaving 4 bases unmatched. Germline V gene lookup returns CDR1 SGHTA and CDR2 FQGNSA. CDR3 length: 15 amino acids. CDR3 DNA: TGTGCCAGCAGCTTAGCGTCCAGGGGGCTCACTGAAGCTTTCTTT. As protein: CASSLASRGLTEAFF.

The rearrangement uses TRBV27 and TRBJ1-1, with D tentatively TRBD1 (6 bases). The CDR3 has 17 residues. The germline V and J ends were trimmed by 1 base and 0 bases, with 15 bases remaining between them. CDR1 is MNHEY and CDR2 is SMNVEV in the germline V gene (reference sequence). In DNA, the CDR3 is TGTGCCAGCAGTTTATGGTACTCAGGGGAGATGAACACTGAAGCTTTCTTT. It encodes CASSLWYSGEMNTEAFF.

The rearrangement joins TRBV5-4 to TRBJ1-1, with TRBD1 matching over 8 bases. V lost 3 bases and J lost 5; bases outside the gene matches: 9. Germline CDR1 SGHNT, CDR2 YYREEE (reference sequence). The length of the CDR3 is 15 residues. The DNA for the CDR3 is TGTGCCAGCAGCTCAGGGGACAGGCCTTGGACTGAAGCTTTCTTT. It translates to CASSSGDRPWTEAFF.

The chain carries TRBV5-1 and TRBJ2-1; 8 positions match TRBD1. There are 16 residues in the CDR3. Germline V gives CDR1 SGHRS, CDR2 YFSETQ. J lost 0 bases, V lost 7 bases, and 9 bases had no gene match. CDR3 protein: CASGDRRGSSYNEQFF. As DNA, the CDR3 is TGCGCCAGCGGGGACAGGAGGGGCAGCTCCTACAATGAGCAGTTCTTC.

The V call is TRBV5-1, the J call TRBJ2-3, with 9 bases lining up with TRBD1. The V gene end was trimmed by 4 bases and the J gene end by 2 bases; junction bases not matched to a gene: 8. Germline V gives CDR1 SGHRS, CDR2 YFSETQ. The CDR3 is made up of 16 amino acids. The CDR3 sequence: CASSPGTGPPTDTQYF. The CDR3 DNA reads TGCGCCAGCAGCCCCGGGACAGGGCCCCCCACAGATACGCAGTATTTT.